This T cell receptor beta chain was obtained from a study of T-cell memory formation after mild COVID-19. Study-level results: Researchers report contracting CD4+ clones mostly in CM and EM, with CD8+ clones in EMRA. Whether second-wave clones peaking at day 37 were SARS-CoV-2 specific went unconfirmed.

This clonotype was recorded a few times. Antigen unknown. Germline-derived CDR1 and CDR2 are GTSNPN and SVGIG (reference sequence). Germline trimming cut 2 bases from V and 3 bases from J; bases unmatched to any gene: 4. This CDR3 contains 14 residues. With constant-segment primers, 5'RACE yielded cDNA libraries of TCR alpha and TCR beta that carried sample barcodes and UMIs. TCRdb independently ran MiXCR on the 5' RACE reads; one entry per CDR3 protein. The table lists about 540,000 distinct CDR3 sequences, over 20% of them singletons, with around 12% in the top ten. The receptor was derived from an adult woman who had mild COVID-19 (a few samples of this study predate the infection). Cell type and time point are not known. The sequencing input was PBMCs or a T cell subset sorted from them (not recorded which). J is TRBJ2-7 and V is TRBV30; TRBD1 aligns across 10 bases. The DNA for the CDR3 is TGTGCCTGGAGTTCGGGACAGGGGATCTACGAGCAGTACTTC. The encoded protein is CAWSSGQGIYEQYF.